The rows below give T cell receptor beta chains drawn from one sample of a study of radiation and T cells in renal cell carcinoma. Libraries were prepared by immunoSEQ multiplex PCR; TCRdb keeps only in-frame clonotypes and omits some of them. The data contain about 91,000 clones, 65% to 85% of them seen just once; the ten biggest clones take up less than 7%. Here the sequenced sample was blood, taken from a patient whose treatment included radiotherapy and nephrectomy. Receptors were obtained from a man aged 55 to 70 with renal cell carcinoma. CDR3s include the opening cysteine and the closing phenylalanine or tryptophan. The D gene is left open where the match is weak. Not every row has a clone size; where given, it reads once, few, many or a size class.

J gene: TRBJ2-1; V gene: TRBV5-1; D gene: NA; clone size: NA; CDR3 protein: CASSLKRPAYNEQFF; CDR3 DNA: TGCGCCAGCAGCCTAAAGCGGCCAGCCTACAATGAGCAGTTCTTC
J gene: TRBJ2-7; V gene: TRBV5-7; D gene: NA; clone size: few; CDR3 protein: CASSLEIYEQYF; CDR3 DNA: TGTGCCAGCAGCTTGGAGATTTACGAGCAGTACTTC
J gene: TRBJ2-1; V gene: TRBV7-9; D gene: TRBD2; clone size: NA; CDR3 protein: CASSPSPGTSGSNEQFF; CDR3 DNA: TGTGCCAGCAGCCCCTCCCCCGGGACTAGCGGGAGTAATGAGCAGTTCTTC
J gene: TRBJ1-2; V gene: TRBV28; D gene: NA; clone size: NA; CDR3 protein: CASSPTAYGYTF; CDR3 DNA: TGTGCCAGCAGTCCTACAGCCTATGGCTACACCTTC
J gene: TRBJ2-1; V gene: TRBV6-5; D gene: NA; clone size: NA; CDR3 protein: CASSWGAAGTDEQFF; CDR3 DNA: TGTGCCAGCAGTTGGGGGGCGGCAGGGACAGATGAGCAGTTCTTC
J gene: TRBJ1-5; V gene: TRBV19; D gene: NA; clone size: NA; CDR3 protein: CASSISPEGQPQHF; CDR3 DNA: TGTGCCAGTAGTATTTCCCCCGAGGGGCAGCCCCAGCATTTT
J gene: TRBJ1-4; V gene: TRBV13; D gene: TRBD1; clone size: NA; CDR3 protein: CASSRDRGGEKLFF; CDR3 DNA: TGTGCCAGCAGCCGGGACAGGGGAGGGGAAAAACTGTTTTTT
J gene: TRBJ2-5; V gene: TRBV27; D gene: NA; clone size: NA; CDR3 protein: CASSKFQQGGEETQYF; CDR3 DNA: TGTGCCAGCAGCAAATTTCAACAGGGGGGGGAAGAGACCCAGTACTTC
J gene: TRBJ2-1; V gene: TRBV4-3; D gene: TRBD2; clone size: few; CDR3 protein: CASSQDREREGRNEQFF; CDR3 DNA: TGCGCCAGCAGCCAAGATAGGGAGCGGGAGGGCCGTAATGAGCAGTTCTTC
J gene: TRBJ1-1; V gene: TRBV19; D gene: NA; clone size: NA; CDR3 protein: CACSQGSAAEAFF; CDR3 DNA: TGTGCCTGCTCTCAGGGATCGGCGGCTGAAGCTTTCTTT
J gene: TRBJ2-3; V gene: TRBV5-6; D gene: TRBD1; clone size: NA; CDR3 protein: CASSWTGGGTDTQYF; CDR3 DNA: TGTGCCAGCAGCTGGACAGGGGGGGGCACAGATACGCAGTATTTT
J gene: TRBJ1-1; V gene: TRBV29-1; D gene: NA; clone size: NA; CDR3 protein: CSVESRTGVGAGTEAFF; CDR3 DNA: TGCAGCGTTGAATCTCGGACGGGGGTAGGAGCGGGGACTGAAGCTTTCTTT
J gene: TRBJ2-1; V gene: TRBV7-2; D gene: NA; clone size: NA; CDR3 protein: CASSLPGAYNEQFF; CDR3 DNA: TGTGCCAGCAGCTTACCCGGGGCCTACAATGAGCAGTTCTTC
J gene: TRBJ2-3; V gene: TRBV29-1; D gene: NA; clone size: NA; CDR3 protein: CSALPRLSTTDTQYF; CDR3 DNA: TGCAGCGCCCTTCCGAGGCTCTCAACCACAGATACGCAGTATTTT
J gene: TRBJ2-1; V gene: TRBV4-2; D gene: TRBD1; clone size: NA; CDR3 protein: CASSLLRDRGYNEQFF; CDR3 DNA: TGTGCCAGCAGCCTCCTCCGGGACAGGGGTTACAATGAGCAGTTCTTC
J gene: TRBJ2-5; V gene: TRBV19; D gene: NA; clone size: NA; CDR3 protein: CASSSGAETQYF; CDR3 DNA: TGTGCCAGTAGTTCAGGGGCAGAGACCCAGTACTTC
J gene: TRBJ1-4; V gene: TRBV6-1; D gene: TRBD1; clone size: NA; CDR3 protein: CASSGGTALEKLFF; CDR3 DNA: TGTGCCAGCAGTGGCGGGACAGCGCTTGAAAAACTGTTTTTT
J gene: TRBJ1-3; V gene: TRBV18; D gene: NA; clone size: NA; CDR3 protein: CASSPQGRQTSGNTIYF; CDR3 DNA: TGTGCCAGCTCACCACAGGGACGGCAAACCTCTGGAAACACCATATATTTT
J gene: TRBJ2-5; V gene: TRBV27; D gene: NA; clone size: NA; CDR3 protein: CASSLGGTQYF; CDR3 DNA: TGTGCCAGCAGTTTAGGGGGGACCCAGTACTTC
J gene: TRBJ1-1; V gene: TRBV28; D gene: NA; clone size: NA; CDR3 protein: CASSLRGGVSTEAFF; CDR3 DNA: TGTGCCAGCAGTCTCAGGGGTGGGGTTAGCACTGAAGCTTTCTTT
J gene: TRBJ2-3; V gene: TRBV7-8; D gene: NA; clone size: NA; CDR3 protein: CASSLRGGPDTDTQYF; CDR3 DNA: TGTGCCAGCAGCCTCCGGGGCGGTCCTGACACAGATACGCAGTATTTT
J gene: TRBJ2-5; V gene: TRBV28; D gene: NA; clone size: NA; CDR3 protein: CASSLGGPKETQYF; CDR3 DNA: TGTGCCAGCAGTTTGGGGGGGCCCAAAGAGACCCAGTACTTC
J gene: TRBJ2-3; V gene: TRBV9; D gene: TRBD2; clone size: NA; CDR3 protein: CASSVGGLAGLTDTQYF; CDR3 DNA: TGTGCCAGCAGCGTGGGGGGACTAGCGGGACTCACAGATACGCAGTATTTT
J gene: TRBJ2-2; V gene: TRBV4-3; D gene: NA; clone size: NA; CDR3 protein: CASSQAQGAMNTGELFF; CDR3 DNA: TGCGCCAGCAGCCAAGCGCAGGGCGCGATGAACACCGGGGAGCTGTTTTTT
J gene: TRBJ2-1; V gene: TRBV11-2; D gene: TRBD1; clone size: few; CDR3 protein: CASSLGTGVWFNEQFF; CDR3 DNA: TGTGCCAGCAGCTTAGGGACAGGGGTTTGGTTCAATGAGCAGTTCTTC
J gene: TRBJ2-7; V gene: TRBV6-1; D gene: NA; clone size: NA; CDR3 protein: CASRSLLVRDEQYF; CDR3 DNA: TGTGCCAGCAGGTCGCTCCTCGTACGGGACGAGCAGTACTTC
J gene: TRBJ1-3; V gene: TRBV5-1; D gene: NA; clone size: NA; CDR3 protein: CASSPDSISGNTIYF; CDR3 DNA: TGCGCCAGCAGCCCGGACAGTATCTCTGGAAACACCATATATTTT
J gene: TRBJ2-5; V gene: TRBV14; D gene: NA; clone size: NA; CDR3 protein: CASSQWRGREETQYF; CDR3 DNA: TGTGCCAGCAGCCAGTGGAGGGGCAGGGAAGAGACCCAGTACTTC
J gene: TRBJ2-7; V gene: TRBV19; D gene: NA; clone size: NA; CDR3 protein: CASSIESRPYEQYF; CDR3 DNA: TGTGCCAGTAGTATCGAGAGCCGACCCTACGAGCAGTACTTC
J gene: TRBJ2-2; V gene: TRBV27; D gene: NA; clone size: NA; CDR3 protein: CASRGYDRYTGELFF; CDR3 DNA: TGTGCCAGCAGGGGTTATGACAGGTACACCGGGGAGCTGTTTTTT
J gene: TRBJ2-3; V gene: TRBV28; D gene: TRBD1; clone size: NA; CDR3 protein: CASSLGTVVADTQYF; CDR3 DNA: TGTGCCAGCAGTTTGGGGACAGTGGTAGCAGATACGCAGTATTTT
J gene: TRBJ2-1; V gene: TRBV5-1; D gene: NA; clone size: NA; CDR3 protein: CASRLDSYNEQFF; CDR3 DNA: TGCGCCAGCAGACTGGACTCCTACAATGAGCAGTTCTTC
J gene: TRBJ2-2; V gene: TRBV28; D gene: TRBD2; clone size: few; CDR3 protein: CASSFGTSGYTGELFF; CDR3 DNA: TGTGCCAGCAGTTTCGGCACTAGCGGATACACCGGGGAGCTGTTTTTT
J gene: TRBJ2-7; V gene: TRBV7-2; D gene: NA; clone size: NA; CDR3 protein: CASSLGTLVYEQYF; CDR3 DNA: TGTGCCAGCAGCCTGGGGACTCTAGTCTACGAGCAGTACTTC
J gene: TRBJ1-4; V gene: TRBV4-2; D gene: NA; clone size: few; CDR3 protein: CASSQPRTPTNEKLFF; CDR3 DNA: TGTGCCAGCAGCCAACCGCGGACACCAACTAATGAAAAACTGTTTTTT
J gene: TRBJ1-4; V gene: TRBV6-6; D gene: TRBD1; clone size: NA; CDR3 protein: CASTTRAGGEKLFF; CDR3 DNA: TGTGCCAGCACCACCCGGGCAGGGGGTGAAAAACTGTTTTTT
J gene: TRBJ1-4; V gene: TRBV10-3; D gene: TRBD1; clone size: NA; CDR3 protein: CAISEQSGTGQNEKLFF; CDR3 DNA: TGTGCCATCAGCGAGCAGTCCGGGACAGGGCAGAATGAAAAACTGTTTTTT
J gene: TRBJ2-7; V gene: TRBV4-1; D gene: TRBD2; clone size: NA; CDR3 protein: CASSQAGGSYEQYF; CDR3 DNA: TGCGCCAGCAGCCAAGCGGGGGGCTCCTACGAGCAGTACTTC
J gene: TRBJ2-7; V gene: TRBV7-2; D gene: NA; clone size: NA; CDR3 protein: CASSLEGRLAESYEQYF; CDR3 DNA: TGTGCCAGCAGCTTAGAAGGTCGCTTAGCGGAATCCTACGAGCAGTACTTC
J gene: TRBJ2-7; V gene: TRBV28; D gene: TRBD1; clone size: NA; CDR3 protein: CASSTTGGNEQYF; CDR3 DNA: TGTGCCAGCAGCACTACAGGGGGTAACGAGCAGTACTTC
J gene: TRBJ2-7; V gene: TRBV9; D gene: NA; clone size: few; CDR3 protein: CASSVGRASYEQYF; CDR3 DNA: TGTGCCAGCAGCGTAGGACGAGCCTCCTACGAGCAGTACTTC
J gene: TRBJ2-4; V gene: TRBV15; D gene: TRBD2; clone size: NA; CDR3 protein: CATSRASGGNIQYF; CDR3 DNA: TGTGCCACCAGCAGAGCGAGCGGGGGAAACATTCAGTACTTC
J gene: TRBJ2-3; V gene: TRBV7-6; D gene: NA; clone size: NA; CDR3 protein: CASSLAPGGTDTQYF; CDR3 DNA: TGTGCCAGCAGCTTGGCTCCTGGCGGAACAGATACGCAGTATTTT
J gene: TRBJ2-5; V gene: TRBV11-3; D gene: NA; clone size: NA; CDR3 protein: CASSLDRETQYF; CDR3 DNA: TGTGCCAGCAGCTTAGATCGGGAGACCCAGTACTTC
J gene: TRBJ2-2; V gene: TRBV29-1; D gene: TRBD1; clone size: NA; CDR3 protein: CSGRRDRDAGELFF; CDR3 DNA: TGCAGCGGCCGCCGGGACAGGGACGCCGGGGAGCTGTTTTTT
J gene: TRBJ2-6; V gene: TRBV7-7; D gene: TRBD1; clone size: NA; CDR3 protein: CASSLGTASGANVLTF; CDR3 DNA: TGTGCCAGCAGCCTCGGGACAGCTTCTGGGGCCAACGTCCTGACTTTC
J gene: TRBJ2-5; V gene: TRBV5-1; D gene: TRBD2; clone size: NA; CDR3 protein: CASSLFGGRVQETQYF; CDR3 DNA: TGCGCCAGCAGCTTGTTCGGCGGGAGAGTGCAAGAGACCCAGTACTTC
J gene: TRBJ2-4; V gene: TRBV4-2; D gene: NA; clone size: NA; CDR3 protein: CASSQASGLGVKNIQYF; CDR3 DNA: TGTGCCAGCAGCCAAGCATCCGGGCTGGGGGTCAAAAACATTCAGTACTTC
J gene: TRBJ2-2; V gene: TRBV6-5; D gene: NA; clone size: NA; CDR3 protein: CASSPPSGRTGELFF; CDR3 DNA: TGTGCCAGCAGTCCCCCAAGCGGTAGGACCGGGGAGCTGTTTTTT
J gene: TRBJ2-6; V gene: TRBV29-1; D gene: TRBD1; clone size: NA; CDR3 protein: CSAGTGTGANVLTF; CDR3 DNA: TGCAGCGCCGGGACAGGGACTGGGGCCAACGTCCTGACTTTC
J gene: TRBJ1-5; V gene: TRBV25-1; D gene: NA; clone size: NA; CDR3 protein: CASSDPSGLPQHF; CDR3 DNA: TGTGCCAGCAGTGACCCCAGCGGGTTGCCCCAGCATTTT
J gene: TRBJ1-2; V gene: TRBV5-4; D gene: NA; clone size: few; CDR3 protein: CASSSNYGYTF; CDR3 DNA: TGTGCCAGCAGCTCCAACTATGGCTACACCTTC
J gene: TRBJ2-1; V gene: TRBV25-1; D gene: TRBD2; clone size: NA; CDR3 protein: CASSEPLAGDNEQFF; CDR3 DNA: TGTGCCAGCAGTGAGCCATTAGCGGGAGATAATGAGCAGTTCTTC